This TCR beta chain stems from a study of control samples from healthy donors and cancer patients. The data were produced by immunoSEQ multiplex PCR, yet TCRdb's version contains in-frame clones alone and is incomplete. The data hold some 10,000 clones, with more than 75% observed a single time. The germline V gene encodes CDR1 MDHEN and CDR2 SYDVKM. This CDR3 has 16 amino acids. V lost 2 bases and J lost 5; bases outside the gene matches: 9. Material for sequencing was PBMCs. This TCR was recovered from a man aged 55 to 69 with colorectal cancer. The chain has TRBV28 and TRBJ2-4; 7 positions agree with TRBD1. CDR3 nucleotides: TGTGCCAGCAGTTTAGGTTTCCGGACAGGTGAAAACATTCAGTACTTC. Translating it yields CASSLGFRTGENIQYF. Full variable domain (rest looked up from reference TRBV28 and TRBJ2-4): DVKVTQSSRYLVKRTGEKVFLECVQDMDHENMFWYRQDPGLGLRLIYFSYDVKMKEKGDIPEGYSVSREKKERFSLILESASTNQTSMYLCASSLGFRTGENIQYFGAGTRLSVL.